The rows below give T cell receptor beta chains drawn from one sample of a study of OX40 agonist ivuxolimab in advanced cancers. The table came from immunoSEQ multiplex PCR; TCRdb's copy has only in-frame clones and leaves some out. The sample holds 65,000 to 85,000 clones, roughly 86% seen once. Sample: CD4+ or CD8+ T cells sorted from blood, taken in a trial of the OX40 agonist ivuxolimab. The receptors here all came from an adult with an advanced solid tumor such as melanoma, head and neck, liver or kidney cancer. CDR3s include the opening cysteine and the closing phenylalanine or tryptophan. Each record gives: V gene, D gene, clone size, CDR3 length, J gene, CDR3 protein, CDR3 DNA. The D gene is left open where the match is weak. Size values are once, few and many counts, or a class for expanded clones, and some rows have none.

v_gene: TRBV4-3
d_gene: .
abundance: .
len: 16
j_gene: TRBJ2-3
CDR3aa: CASSQERGLGTDTQYF
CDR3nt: TGCGCCAGCAGCCAAGAGAGAGGGTTAGGCACAGATACGCAGTATTTT

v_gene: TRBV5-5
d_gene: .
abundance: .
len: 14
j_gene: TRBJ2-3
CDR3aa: CASSLVGSSDTQYF
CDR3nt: TGTGCCAGCAGCTTGGTTGGGAGCTCAGATACGCAGTATTTT

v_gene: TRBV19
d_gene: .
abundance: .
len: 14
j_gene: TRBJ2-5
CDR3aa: CASSSKGWTATQYF
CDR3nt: TGTGCCAGTAGTTCCAAAGGGTGGACAGCGACCCAGTACTTC

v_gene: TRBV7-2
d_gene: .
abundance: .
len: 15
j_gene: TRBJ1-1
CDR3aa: CASSLDPFRGSEAFF
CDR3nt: TGTGCCAGCAGCTTAGATCCATTTCGCGGTTCTGAAGCTTTCTTT

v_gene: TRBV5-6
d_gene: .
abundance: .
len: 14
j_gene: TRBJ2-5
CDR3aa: CASSGWESQETQYF
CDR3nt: TGTGCCAGCAGCGGCTGGGAGTCGCAAGAGACCCAGTACTTC

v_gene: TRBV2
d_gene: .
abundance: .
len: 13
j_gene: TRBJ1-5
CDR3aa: CASSGQSNQPQHF
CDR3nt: TGTGCCAGCAGTGGACAGTCGAATCAGCCCCAGCATTTT

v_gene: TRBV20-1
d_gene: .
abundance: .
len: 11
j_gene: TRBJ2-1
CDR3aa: CSPSGTTEQFF
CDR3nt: TGCAGTCCTTCCGGGACGACGGAGCAGTTCTTC

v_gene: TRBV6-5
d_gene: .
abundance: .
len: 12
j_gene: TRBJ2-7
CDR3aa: CASNQGIGEQYF
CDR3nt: TGTGCCAGCAATCAGGGGATCGGGGAGCAGTACTTC

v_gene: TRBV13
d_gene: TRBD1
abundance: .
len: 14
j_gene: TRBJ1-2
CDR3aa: CASSSGQADYGYTF
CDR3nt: TGTGCCAGCAGCAGCGGACAGGCAGACTATGGCTACACCTTC

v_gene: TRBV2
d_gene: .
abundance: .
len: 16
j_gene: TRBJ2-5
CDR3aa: CASSGALGRSQETQYF
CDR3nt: TGTGCCAGCAGCGGAGCCCTGGGCAGATCTCAAGAGACCCAGTACTTC

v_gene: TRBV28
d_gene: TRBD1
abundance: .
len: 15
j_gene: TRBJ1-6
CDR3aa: CASSFPPGQAAPLHF
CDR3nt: TGTGCCAGCAGTTTCCCCCCGGGACAGGCCGCACCCCTCCACTTT

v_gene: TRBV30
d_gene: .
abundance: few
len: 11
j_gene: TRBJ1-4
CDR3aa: CAWSVQGKLFF
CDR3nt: TGTGCCTGGAGTGTACAGGGTAAACTGTTTTTT

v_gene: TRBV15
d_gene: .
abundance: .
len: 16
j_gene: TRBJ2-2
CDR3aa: CATSRDRLPNTGELFF
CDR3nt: TGTGCCACCAGCAGAGATAGACTCCCGAACACCGGGGAGCTGTTTTTT